A single T cell receptor (beta chain) is shown here with its context. Authors' processing steps: Researchers report that nucleated cell counts were estimated from reference gene primer amplification. Clones were sequenced by immunoSEQ multiplex PCR, and TCRdb holds only the in-frame ones, with some missing. V, J and clone size are taken as reported in that table, and D and trimming were inferred from the DNA itself. Counted here are more than 45,000 clones, 75% to 85% occurring once; the ten biggest clones make up over 15%. The data derive from a study of blood T cell repertoires in COVID-19. Overall study context: Acute and convalescent COVID-19 specimens originated in the United States, Italy and Spain.

V lost 1 base to trimming and J lost 3 bases; unmatched junction nucleotides: 1. CDR1 is SGHNT, CDR2 YYREEE, per germline (reference sequence). This CDR3 contains 14 residues. Sequencing was done on a sample of peripheral blood. This clonotype was sampled from a man aged 40-49 years with acute or convalescent COVID-19. The chain links TRBV5-4 to TRBJ1-2, with 9 bases matching TRBD1. CDR3 in amino acids: CASSLRTGDYGYTF. The CDR3 DNA sequence: TGTGCCAGCAGCTTGAGGACAGGGGACTATGGCTACACCTTC.